This T cell receptor beta chain comes out of a study of T cell repertoires in cytomegalovirus infection. Study-wide background: Recently described HLA-C-restricted plus well-studied HLA-B-restricted CMV epitopes were used.

TCRdb passed the reads through MiXCR, listing each CDR3 protein once. Altogether about 830,000 distinct CDR3 sequences are present, over 25% being singletons, with the ten largest covering around 12%. This clonotype was counted between two and nine times. Its antigen is unidentified. Germline CDR1 MGHRA, CDR2 YSYEKL. V gave up 2 bases and J gave up 2 bases, with 0 bases separating them. This CDR3 comprises 12 residues. Material: cultured CD8+ T cells from PBMCs, obtained from culture after CMV antigen stimulation. This sequence joins TRBV4-1 and TRBJ1-4; no firm D call. This receptor was taken from a human donor in good health (CMV status not recorded). Some clones in this sample may be carry-over from other donors' samples. The CDR3 loop reads CASSQTNEKLFF. Written as DNA, the CDR3 is TGCGCCAGCAGCCAAACTAATGAAAAACTGTTTTTT.